The clone carrying this T cell receptor beta chain was seen at least ten times. From about 400 ng of RNA, a library with molecular barcoded alpha/delta and beta/gamma adaptors was made. In TCRdb, the reads were re-called with MiXCR into one record per CDR3 protein. Of more than 35,000 distinct CDR3 sequences listed, around 15% were seen once; the top ten hold more than 15%. These data belong to a study of read filtering for tumor transcriptome and immune sequencing. The J segment lost 1 base and the V segment lost 1 base, leaving 5 bases of the junction unmatched. CDR3 length: 16 amino acids. Germline CDR1 is SGHTA and CDR2 is FQGNSA.

This TCR derives from a donor older than 35 with multiple myeloma. Specimen: a population of CD138-negative cells sorted from bone marrow. The genes are TRBV7-2 and TRBJ2-5; 8 bases match TRBD2. CDR3 in amino acids: CASSLGGAGGQETQYF. CDR3 coding DNA: TGTGCCAGCAGCTTAGGAGGTGCGGGGGGCCAAGAGACCCAGTACTTC.